Listed below are T cell receptor beta chains from one sample, sequenced in a study of T cells in Graves' hyperthyroidism and ophthalmopathy. MiXCR, applied by TCRdb to the multiplex PCR reads, yields one record per CDR3 protein. There are 700,000 or so distinct CDR3 sequences in the sample; about 14% occur only once, and approximately 12% lies in the top ten. Sequenced material: blood. These receptors all stem from a woman aged 50 to 60 with Graves' ophthalmopathy. Both conserved end residues are part of each CDR3. Where a row states a size, it is once, few, many or the class of an expanded clone; other rows omit it.

>NA|TRBJ1-1|TRBV29-1|13
CSNMPRGGTEAFF
>NA|TRBJ2-1|TRBV20-1|16
CSAPWTSGGLGNEQFF
>few|TRBJ2-7|TRBV10-3|14
CAIGDRDRGHEQYF
>many|TRBJ2-2|TRBV28|14
CASSRQGSTGELFF
>NA|TRBJ2-1|TRBV19|14
CASSVRGRYNEQFF
>many|TRBJ2-1|TRBV7-3|18
CASSLGTSGRRIYNEQFF
>NA|TRBJ2-3|TRBV5-1|16
CASSKGTSGSTDTQYF
>many|TRBJ1-5|TRBV18|13
CASSPPTPQPQHF
>many|TRBJ2-1|TRBV28|16
CASTPFGTGTGNEQFF
>many|TRBJ2-1|TRBV6-1|17
CASSPRGNGRFLDEQFF
>many|TRBJ2-7|TRBV5-1|15
CASSLAGQSAYEQYF
>NA|TRBJ2-7|TRBV12-3/TRBV12-4|14
CASSKTITGYEQYF
>many|TRBJ1-1|TRBV5-8|14
CASSGKGMNTEAFF
>NA|TRBJ2-7|TRBV15|14
CATSSGTPNYEQYF
>NA|TRBJ2-1|TRBV9|17
CASSVATGTSGPNEQFF
>NA|TRBJ2-1|TRBV19|14
CASSIMARNNEQFF
>NA|TRBJ1-2|TRBV28|15
CASSLASTGANGYTF
>many|TRBJ1-1|TRBV28|15
CASSLYLQVNTEAFF
>many|TRBJ2-1|TRBV29-1|17
CSVEDRVTSGRSNEQFF
>many|TRBJ1-6|TRBV28|15
CASSWKGPSNSPLHF